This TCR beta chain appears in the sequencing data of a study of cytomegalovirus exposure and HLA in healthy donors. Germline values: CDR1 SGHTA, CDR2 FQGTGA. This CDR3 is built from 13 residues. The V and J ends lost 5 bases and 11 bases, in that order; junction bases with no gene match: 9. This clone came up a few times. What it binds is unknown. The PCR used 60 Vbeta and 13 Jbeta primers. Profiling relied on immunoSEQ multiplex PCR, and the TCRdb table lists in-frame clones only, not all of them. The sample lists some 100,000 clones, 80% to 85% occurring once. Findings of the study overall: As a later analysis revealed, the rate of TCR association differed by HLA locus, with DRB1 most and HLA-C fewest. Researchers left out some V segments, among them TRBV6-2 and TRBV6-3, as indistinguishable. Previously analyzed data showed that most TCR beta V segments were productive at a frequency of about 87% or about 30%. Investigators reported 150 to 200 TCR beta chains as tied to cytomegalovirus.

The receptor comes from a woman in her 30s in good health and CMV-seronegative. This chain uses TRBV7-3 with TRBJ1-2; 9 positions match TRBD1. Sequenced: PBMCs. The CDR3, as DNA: TGTGCCAGCAGCCTGAGGACAGGGGAAGGGTACACCTTC. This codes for CASSLRTGEGYTF.